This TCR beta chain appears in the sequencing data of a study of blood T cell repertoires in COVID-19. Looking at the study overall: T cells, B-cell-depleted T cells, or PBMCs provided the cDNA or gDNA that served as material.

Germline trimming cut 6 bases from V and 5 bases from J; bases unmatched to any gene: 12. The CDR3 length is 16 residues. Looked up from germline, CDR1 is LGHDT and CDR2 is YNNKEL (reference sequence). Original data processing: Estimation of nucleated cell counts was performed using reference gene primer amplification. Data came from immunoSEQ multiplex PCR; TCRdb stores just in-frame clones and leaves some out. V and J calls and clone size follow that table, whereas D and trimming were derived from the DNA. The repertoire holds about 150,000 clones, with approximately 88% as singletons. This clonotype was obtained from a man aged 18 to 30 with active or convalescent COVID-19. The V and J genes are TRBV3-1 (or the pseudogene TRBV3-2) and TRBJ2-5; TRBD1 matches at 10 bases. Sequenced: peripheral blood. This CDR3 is CASSQTRTGGVETQYF. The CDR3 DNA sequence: TGTGCCAGCAGTCAGACTCGGACAGGGGGGGTGGAGACCCAGTACTTC.